The table lists the clone carrying this T cell receptor (beta chain) with many counts. V was trimmed by 7 bases and J by 5 bases, leaving 12 bases between them. The CDR3 loop spans 13 amino acids. The data belong to a study of T cells after yellow fever vaccination. Via MiXCR, TCRdb re-called the 5' RACE reads, giving one row per CDR3 protein. The sample records roughly 240,000 distinct CDR3 sequences, approximately 6.8% being singletons. V usage is TRBV12-3 or TRBV12-4 and J usage is TRBJ2-1; D is possibly TRBD1 or TRBD2 (6 bases each). The TCR comes from a man under 40 who received the YFV17D yellow fever vaccine. Sample: CD4+ T cells sorted from PBMCs, taken on the day of the yellow fever booster vaccination. The CDR3 sequence: CASIDGGNNEQFF. CDR3 nucleotides: TGTGCCAGCATAGACGGGGGCAACAATGAGCAGTTCTTC.